This TCR beta chain was documented in a study of CD8 T cells in ankylosing spondylitis. Broader study findings: Fewer than ten highly homologous variants made up a TCR beta motif that seemed to typify ankylosing spondylitis blood.

The V gene end was trimmed by 5 bases and the J gene end by 3 bases; junction bases not matched to a gene: 5. The CDR3 sequence is 15 residues long. Germline assignment: CDR1 SGHTA and CDR2 FQGNSA. Using its own MiXCR run on the 5' RACE reads, TCRdb lists one record per CDR3 protein. Here the sample spans more than 500,000 distinct CDR3 sequences, about 5.4% being singletons. Many counts were recorded for this clonotype. The target antigen is unknown. This TCR was recovered from a male donor with ankylosing spondylitis. Sequenced input: blood, either unsorted or a sorted T cell fraction (not recorded which). J is TRBJ2-1 and V is TRBV7-2; 9 bases are a match to TRBD2. CDR3 region: CASSPSGGFYNEQFF. CDR3 DNA sequence: TGTGCCAGCAGCCCGAGCGGGGGGTTCTACAATGAGCAGTTCTTC.